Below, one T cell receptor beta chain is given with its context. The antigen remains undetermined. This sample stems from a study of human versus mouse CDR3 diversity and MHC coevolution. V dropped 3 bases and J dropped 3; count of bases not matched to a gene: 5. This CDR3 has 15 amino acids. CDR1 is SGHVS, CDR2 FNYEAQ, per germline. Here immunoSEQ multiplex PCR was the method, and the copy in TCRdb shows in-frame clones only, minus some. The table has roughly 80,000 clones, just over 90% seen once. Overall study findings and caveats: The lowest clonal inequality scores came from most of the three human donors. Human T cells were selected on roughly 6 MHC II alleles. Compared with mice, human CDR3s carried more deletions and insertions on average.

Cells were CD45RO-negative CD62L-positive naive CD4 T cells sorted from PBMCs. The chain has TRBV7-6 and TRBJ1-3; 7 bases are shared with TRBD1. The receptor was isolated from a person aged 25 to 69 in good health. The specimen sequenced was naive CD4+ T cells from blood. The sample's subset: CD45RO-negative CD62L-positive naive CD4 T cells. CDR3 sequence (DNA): TGTGCCAGCAGCTTGGGGACAGCGGGTGGAAACACCATATATTTT. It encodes CASSLGTAGGNTIYF.